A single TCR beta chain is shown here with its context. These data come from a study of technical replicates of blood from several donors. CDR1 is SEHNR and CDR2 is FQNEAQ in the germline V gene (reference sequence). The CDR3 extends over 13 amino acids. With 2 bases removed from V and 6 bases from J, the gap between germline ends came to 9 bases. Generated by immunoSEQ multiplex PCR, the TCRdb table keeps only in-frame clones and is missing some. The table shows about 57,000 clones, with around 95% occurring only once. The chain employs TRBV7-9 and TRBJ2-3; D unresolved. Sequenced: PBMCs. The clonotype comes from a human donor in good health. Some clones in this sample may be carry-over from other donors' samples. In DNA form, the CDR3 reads TGTGCCAGCAGCTTACTCTTCGTGGATACGCAGTATTTT. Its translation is CASSLLFVDTQYF.